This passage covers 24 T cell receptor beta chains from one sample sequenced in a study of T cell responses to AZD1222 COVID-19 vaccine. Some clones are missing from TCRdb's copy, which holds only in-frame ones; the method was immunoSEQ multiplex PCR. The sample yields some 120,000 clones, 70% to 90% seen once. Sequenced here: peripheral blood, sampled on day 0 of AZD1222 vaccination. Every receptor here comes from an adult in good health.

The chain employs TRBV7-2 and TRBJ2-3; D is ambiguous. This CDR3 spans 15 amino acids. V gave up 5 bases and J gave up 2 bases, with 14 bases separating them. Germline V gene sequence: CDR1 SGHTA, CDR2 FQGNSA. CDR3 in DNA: TGTGCCAGCAGCCCAAGCCTGATAAACACAGATACGCAGTATTTT. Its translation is CASSPSLINTDTQYF.

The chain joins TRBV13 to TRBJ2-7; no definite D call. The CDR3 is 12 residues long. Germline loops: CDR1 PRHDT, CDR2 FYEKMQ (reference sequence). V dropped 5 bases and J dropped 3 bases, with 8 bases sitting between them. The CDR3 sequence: CASSLAFYEQYF. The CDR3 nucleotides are TGTGCCAGCAGCCTCGCCTTCTACGAGCAGTACTTC.

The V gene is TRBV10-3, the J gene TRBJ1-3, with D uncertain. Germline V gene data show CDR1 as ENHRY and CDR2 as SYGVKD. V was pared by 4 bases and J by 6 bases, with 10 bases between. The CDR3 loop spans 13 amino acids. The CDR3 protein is CAISVQATNTIYF. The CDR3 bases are TGTGCCATCAGTGTTCAGGCCACAAACACCATATATTTT.

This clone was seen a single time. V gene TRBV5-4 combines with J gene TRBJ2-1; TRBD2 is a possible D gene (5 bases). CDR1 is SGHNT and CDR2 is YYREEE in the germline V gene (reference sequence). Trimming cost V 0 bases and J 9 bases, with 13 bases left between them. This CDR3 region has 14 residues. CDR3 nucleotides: TGTGCCAGCAGCTTGGAGGACCCGGCGGGTGAGCAGTTCTTC. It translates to CASSLEDPAGEQFF. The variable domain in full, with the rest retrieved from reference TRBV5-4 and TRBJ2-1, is ETGVTQSPTHLIKTRGQQVTLRCSSQSGHNTVSWYQQALGQGPQFIFQYYREEENGRGNFPPRFSGLQFPNYSSELNVNALELDDSALYLCASSLEDPAGEQFFGPGTRLTVL.

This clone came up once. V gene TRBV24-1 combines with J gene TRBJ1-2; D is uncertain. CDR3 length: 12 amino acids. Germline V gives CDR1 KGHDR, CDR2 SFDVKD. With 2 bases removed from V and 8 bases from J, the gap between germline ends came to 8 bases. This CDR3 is CATSDSVRGYTF. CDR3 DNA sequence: TGTGCCACCAGTGATTCAGTAAGGGGCTACACCTTC.

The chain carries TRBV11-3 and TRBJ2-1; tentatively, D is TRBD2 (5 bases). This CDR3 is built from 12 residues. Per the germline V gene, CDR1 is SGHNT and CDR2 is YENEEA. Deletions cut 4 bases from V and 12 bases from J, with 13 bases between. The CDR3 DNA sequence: TGTGCCAGCAGCTCCCCTCCTGGAGGGCAGTTCTTC. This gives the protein CASSSPPGGQFF.

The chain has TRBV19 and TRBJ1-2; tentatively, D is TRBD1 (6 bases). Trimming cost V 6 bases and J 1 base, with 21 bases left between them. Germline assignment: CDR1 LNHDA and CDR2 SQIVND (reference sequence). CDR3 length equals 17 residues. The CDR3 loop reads CASRQRGQATFNYGYTF. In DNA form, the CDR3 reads TGTGCCAGTAGACAAAGGGGACAAGCAACCTTTAACTATGGCTACACCTTC.

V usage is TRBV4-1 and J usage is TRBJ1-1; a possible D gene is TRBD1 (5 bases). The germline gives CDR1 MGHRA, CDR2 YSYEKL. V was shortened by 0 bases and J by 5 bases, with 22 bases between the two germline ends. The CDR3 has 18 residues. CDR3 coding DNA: TGCGCCAGCAGCCAAGATGAAAATCTGTTGGGGGGGGAGACTGAAGCTTTCTTT. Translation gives CASSQDENLLGGETEAFF.

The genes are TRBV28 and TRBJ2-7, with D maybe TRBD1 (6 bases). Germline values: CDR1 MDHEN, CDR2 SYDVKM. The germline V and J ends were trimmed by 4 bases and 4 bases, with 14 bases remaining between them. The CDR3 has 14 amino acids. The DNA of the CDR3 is TGTGCCAGCAGTTCGGACAGTAGAGGTTACGAGCAGTACTTC. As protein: CASSSDSRGYEQYF.

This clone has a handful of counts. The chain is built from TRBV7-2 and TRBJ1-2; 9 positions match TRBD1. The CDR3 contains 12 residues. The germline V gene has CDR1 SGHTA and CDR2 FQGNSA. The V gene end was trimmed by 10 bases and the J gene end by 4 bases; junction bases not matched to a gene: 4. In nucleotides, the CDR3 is TGTGCCATTTCGGACAGGGGCTATGGCTACACCTTC. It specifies CAISDRGYGYTF.

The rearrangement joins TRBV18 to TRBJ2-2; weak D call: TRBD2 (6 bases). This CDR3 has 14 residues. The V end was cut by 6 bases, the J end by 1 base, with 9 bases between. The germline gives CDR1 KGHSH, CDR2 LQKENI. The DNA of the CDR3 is TGTGCCAGCTCCCGGGACTGGAACACCGGGGAGCTGTTTTTT. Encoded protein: CASSRDWNTGELFF.

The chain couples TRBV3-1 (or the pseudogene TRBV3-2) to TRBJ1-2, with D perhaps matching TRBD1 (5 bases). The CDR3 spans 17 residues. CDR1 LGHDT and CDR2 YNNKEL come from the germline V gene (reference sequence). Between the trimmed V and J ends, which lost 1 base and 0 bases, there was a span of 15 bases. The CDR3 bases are TGTGCCAGCAGCCAAGGGGGCAGCCCGACTGCTAACTATGGCTACACCTTC. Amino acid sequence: CASSQGGSPTANYGYTF.

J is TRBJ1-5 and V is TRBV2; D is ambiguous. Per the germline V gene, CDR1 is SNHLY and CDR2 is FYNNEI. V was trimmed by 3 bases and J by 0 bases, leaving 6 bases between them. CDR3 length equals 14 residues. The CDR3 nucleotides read TGTGCCAGCAGTGAGGAAAATAGCAATCAGCCCCAGCATTTT. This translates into CASSEENSNQPQHF.

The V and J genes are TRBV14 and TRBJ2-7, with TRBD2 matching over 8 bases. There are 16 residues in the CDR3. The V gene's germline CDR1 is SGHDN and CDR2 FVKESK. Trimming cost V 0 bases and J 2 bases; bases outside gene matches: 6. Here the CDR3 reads CASSQESAGVPYEQYF. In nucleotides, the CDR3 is TGTGCCAGCAGCCAAGAGTCAGCGGGAGTCCCCTACGAGCAGTACTTC.

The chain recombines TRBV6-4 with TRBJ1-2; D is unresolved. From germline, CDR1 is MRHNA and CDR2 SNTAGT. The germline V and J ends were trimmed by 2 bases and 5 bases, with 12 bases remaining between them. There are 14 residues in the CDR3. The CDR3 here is CASSDRAGVYGYTF. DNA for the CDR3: TGTGCCAGCAGTGACCGCGCAGGCGTTTATGGCTACACCTTC.

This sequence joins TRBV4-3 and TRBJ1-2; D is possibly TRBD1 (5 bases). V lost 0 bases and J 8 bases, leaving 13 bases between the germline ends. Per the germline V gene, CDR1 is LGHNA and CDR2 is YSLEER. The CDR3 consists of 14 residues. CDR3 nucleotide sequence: TGCGCCAGCAGCCAAGATACGATCCGGGGGGGCTACACCTTC. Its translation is CASSQDTIRGGYTF.

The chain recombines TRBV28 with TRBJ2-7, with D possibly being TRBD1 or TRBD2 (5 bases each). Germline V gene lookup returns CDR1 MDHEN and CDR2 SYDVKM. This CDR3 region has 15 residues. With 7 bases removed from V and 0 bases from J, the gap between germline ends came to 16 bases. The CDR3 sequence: CASKGTDVGSYEQYF. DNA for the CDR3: TGTGCCAGCAAAGGGACGGACGTCGGCTCCTACGAGCAGTACTTC.

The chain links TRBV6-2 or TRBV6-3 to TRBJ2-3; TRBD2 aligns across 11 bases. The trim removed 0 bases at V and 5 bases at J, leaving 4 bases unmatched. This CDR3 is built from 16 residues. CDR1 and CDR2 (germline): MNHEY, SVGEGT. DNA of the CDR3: TGTGCCAGCAGTTACTCACTAGCGGGAGTGGTAGATACGCAGTATTTT. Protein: CASSYSLAGVVDTQYF.

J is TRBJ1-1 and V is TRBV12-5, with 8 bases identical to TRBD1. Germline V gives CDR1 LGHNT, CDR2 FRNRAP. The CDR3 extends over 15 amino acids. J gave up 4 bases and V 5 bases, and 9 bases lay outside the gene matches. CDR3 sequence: CASGAFQGAVTEAFF. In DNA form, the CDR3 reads TGTGCTAGTGGTGCCTTCCAGGGGGCTGTCACTGAAGCTTTCTTT.

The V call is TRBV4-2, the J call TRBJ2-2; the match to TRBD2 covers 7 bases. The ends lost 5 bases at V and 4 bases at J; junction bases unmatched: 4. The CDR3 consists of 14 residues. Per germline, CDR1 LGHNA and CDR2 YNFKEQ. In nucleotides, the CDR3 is TGTGCCAGCAGCTCCCCGGGGGGCACCGGGGAGCTGTTTTTT. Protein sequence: CASSSPGGTGELFF.

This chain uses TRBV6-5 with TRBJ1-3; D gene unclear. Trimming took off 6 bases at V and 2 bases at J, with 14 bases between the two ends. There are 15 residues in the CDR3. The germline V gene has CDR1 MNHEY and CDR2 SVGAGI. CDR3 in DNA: TGTGCCAGCAGCCCCGCTTATAAGACTGGAAACACCATATATTTT. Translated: CASSPAYKTGNTIYF.

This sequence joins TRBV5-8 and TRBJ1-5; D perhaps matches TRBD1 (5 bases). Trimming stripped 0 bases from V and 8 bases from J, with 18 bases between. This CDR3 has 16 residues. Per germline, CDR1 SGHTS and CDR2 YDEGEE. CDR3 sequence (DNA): TGTGCCAGCAGCTTGGAGGGCACAGGCTCGGAAAAGCCCCAGCATTTT. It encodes CASSLEGTGSEKPQHF.

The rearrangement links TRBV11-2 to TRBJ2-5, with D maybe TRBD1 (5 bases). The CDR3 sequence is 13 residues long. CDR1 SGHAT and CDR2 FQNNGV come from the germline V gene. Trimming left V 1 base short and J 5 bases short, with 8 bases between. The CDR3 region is CASSLGGGETQYF. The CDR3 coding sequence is TGTGCCAGCAGCTTAGGGGGCGGTGAGACCCAGTACTTC.

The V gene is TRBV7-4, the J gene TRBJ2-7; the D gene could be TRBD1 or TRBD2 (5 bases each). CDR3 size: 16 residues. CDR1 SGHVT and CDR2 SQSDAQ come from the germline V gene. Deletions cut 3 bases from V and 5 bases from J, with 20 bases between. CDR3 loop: CASSLVPGALRHEQYF. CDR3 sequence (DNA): TGTGCCAGCAGCTTGGTTCCCGGGGCTCTACGGCACGAGCAGTACTTC.